What follows is one TCR beta chain and its context. The CDR3 contains 17 residues. J lost 4 bases, V lost 0 bases, and 5 bases had no gene match. The germline V gene has CDR1 KGHSH and CDR2 LQKENI. Some clones are missing from TCRdb's copy, which holds only in-frame ones; the method was immunoSEQ multiplex PCR. The repertoire holds about 1,900,000 clones, with about 95% as singletons. Positively selected for CCR7, the CD45RO-negative cells used as naive CD8 cells excluded terminally differentiated effector memory CD45RA+ cells. The source of the sample is a study of shared clonotypes between healthy human individuals.

This TCR derives from a man aged 18 to 30 in good health. The V gene is TRBV18, the J gene TRBJ1-3; TRBD1 matches 11 bases. What was sequenced was naive CD8+ T cells sorted from blood. Here the CDR3 DNA reads TGTGCCAGCTCACCACCTGGGACAGGGGGTTTCGGAAACACCATATATTTT. This sequence encodes CASSPPGTGGFGNTIYF.